One sample yielded the 15 T cell receptor beta chains listed below, sequenced in a study of shared clonotypes between healthy human individuals. TCRdb's table, derived via immunoSEQ multiplex PCR, lists solely in-frame clones and lacks some. The table lists 2 million to 2.5 million clones, just over 90% of them singletons. Sequenced: naive CD4+ T cells from PBMCs. Sample subset: CD45RA+ positively selected. Receptors originate from a man between 18 and 35 years old in good health. Some clones in this sample may be carry-over from other donors' samples.

Note on this clone: Within the sample, other DNA sequences also encode this same CDR3. This chain uses TRBV5-1 with TRBJ2-3, with 12 nucleotides matching TRBD2. From germline, CDR1 is SGHRS and CDR2 YFSETQ. The CDR3 has 16 amino acids. The trim removed 4 bases at V and 1 base at J, leaving 4 bases unmatched. As DNA, the CDR3 is TGCGCCAGCAGCACGGGGACTAGCGGGCGCACAGATACGCAGTATTTT. This sequence encodes CASSTGTSGRTDTQYF.

V gene TRBV28 combines with J gene TRBJ2-7; TRBD1 matches at 10 bases. The CDR3 loop spans 15 amino acids. J gave up 6 bases and V 7 bases, and 12 bases lay outside the gene matches. CDR1 is MDHEN and CDR2 is SYDVKM in the germline V gene. This CDR3 is CASNPGQGYYGEQYF. The CDR3 nucleotides read TGTGCCAGCAATCCGGGACAGGGGTATTATGGCGAGCAGTACTTC. The full variable domain, its missing parts supplied by reference TRBV28 and TRBJ2-7, is DVKVTQSSRYLVKRTGEKVFLECVQDMDHENMFWYRQDPGLGLRLIYFSYDVKMKEKGDIPEGYSVSREKKERFSLILESASTNQTSMYLCASNPGQGYYGEQYFGPGTRLTVT.

This clone was seen just once. The CDR3 is CASSPGLAGVRDEQFF. CDR3 DNA sequence: TGTGCCAGCAGCCCCGGACTAGCGGGGGTGAGGGATGAGCAGTTCTTC. The chain employs TRBV11-2 and TRBJ2-1, with 13 positions matching TRBD2. CDR1 SGHAT and CDR2 FQNNGV come from the germline V gene. This CDR3 has 16 residues. With V trimmed by 5 bases and J by 8 bases, 9 bases remained unmatched.

This sequence joins TRBV28 and TRBJ2-2; D is unresolved. In germline, CDR1 is MDHEN, CDR2 SYDVKM. This CDR3 is 14 amino acids long. V gave up 4 bases and J gave up 3 bases, with 9 bases separating them. CDR3 residues: CASSSRGDTGELFF. In DNA form, the CDR3 reads TGTGCCAGCAGTTCACGAGGCGACACCGGGGAGCTGTTTTTT.

Written as DNA, the CDR3 is TGTGCCAGCAGCCGACTAGCGGGAGAGGGCGAGCAGTACTTC. Translating gives CASSRLAGEGEQYF. V usage is TRBV6-5 and J usage is TRBJ2-7; 12 positions match TRBD2. V was pared by 6 bases and J by 6 bases, with 6 bases of the junction left unmatched. The germline CDR1 and CDR2 sequences are MNHEY and SVGAGI. This CDR3 region has 14 residues.

The rearrangement uses TRBV29-1 and TRBJ2-1, with TRBD2 identical over 15 bases. After removal of 0 bases from V and 15 bases from J, the junction contained 6 bases not matched to a gene. The CDR3 length is 14 residues. From germline, CDR1 is SQVTM and CDR2 ANQGSEA. CDR3 in amino acids: CSVEEGLAGGPPFF. The CDR3 DNA reads TGCAGCGTTGAAGAAGGACTAGCGGGAGGGCCACCGTTCTTC.

The V gene is TRBV7-2, the J gene TRBJ2-3, with 7 nucleotides matching TRBD2. After removal of 5 bases from V and 3 bases from J, the junction contained 11 bases not matched to a gene. Per germline, CDR1 SGHTA and CDR2 FQGNSA. This CDR3 region has 16 residues. This CDR3 is CASSPPIGRLTDTQYF. CDR3 DNA: TGTGCCAGCAGCCCACCGATCGGGAGGTTGACAGATACGCAGTATTTT. Supplemented by reference TRBV7-2 and TRBJ2-3, the full variable domain reads GAGVSQSPSNKVTEKGKDVELRCDPISGHTALYWYRQSLGQGLEFLIYFQGNSAPDKSGLPSDRFSAERTGGSVSTLTIQRTQQEDSAVYLCASSPPIGRLTDTQYFGPGTRLTVL.

As for this clone: Other DNA sequences in this specimen translate into the identical CDR3. The V and J genes are TRBV7-9 and TRBJ2-5; no definite D call. Germline CDR1 SEHNR, CDR2 FQNEAQ (reference sequence). The CDR3 has 14 amino acids. V was pared by 1 base and J by 1 base, with 7 bases between. The CDR3 here is CASSLEVLQETQYF. Written as DNA, the CDR3 is TGTGCCAGCAGCTTAGAGGTTCTCCAAGAGACCCAGTACTTC.

The chain combines TRBV28 with TRBJ2-7; perhaps D is TRBD1 or TRBD2 (6 bases each). Germline V gene sequence: CDR1 MDHEN, CDR2 SYDVKM. The CDR3 covers 16 residues. The V gene lost 4 bases and the J gene lost 3 bases, with 19 bases spanning the gap. Here the CDR3 DNA reads TGTGCCAGCAGTTCTATTGGGGCGGGACAAATCTACGAGCAGTACTTC. It codes for CASSSIGAGQIYEQYF.

The rearrangement uses TRBV7-9 and TRBJ2-3; no clear D. This CDR3 has 14 residues. V shed 1 base and J shed 4 bases, with 9 bases lying between them. Germline assignment: CDR1 SEHNR and CDR2 FQNEAQ (reference sequence). CDR3 region: CASSLGSGADTQYF. CDR3 in DNA: TGTGCCAGCAGCTTAGGGAGTGGCGCAGATACGCAGTATTTT.

V usage is TRBV5-1 and J usage is TRBJ2-1; 12 nucleotides match TRBD2. The CDR3 totals 16 residues. The germline CDR1 and CDR2 sequences are SGHRS and YFSETQ. Unmatched junction bases numbered 9, after V lost 4 bases and J lost 7 bases. In nucleotides, the CDR3 is TGCGCCAGCAGCGCGGTACTAGCGGGAGGTCTGAATGAGCAGTTCTTC. As protein: CASSAVLAGGLNEQFF.

The chain joins TRBV19 to TRBJ1-1; D remains ambiguous. Trimming stripped 9 bases from V and 6 bases from J, with 17 bases between. Germline CDR1 reads LNHDA; CDR2 reads SQIVND (reference sequence). The CDR3 contains 13 residues. The CDR3 DNA reads as TGTGCCAGCGGAACTGGGTGGCCCCCTGAAGCTTTCTTT. Its translation is CASGTGWPPEAFF.

This clone occurred once. The chain combines TRBV6-6 with TRBJ2-7; 8 nucleotides agree with TRBD2. The CDR3 is 15 amino acids. Germline CDR1 and CDR2: MNHNY and SVGAGI (reference sequence). V shed 4 bases and J 0 bases; nucleotides not matched to a gene: 5. The CDR3 spells CASSLDGTSSYEQYF. DNA of the CDR3: TGTGCCAGCAGTTTGGACGGGACTAGCTCCTACGAGCAGTACTTC.

The chain joins TRBV19 to TRBJ1-2; 7 positions agree with TRBD1. The CDR3 spans 16 residues. Trimming cost V 2 bases and J 0 bases; bases outside gene matches: 6. The V gene's germline CDR1 is LNHDA and CDR2 SQIVND (reference sequence). In nucleotides, the CDR3 is TGTGCCAGTAGTATAAGGGGGCCCACGGCTAACTATGGCTACACCTTC. Translation: CASSIRGPTANYGYTF.

The rearrangement joins TRBV6-5 to TRBJ2-7; no clear D gene. This CDR3 comprises 15 residues. From germline, CDR1 is MNHEY and CDR2 SVGAGI. The ends were cut back, 1 base at V and 4 bases at J, with 14 bases in the middle. CDR3 protein: CASSYFGQVGYEQYF. CDR3 nucleotides: TGTGCCAGCAGTTACTTTGGGCAGGTGGGATACGAGCAGTACTTC.